This T cell receptor (beta chain) was captured in a study of T cells in Graves' hyperthyroidism and ophthalmopathy. Regions amplified from RNA transcripts were the TCR beta CDR3 regions. TCR CDR3 regions were first amplified by RT-PCR with HTBI primers. One entry per CDR3 protein results from TCRdb running MiXCR on the multiplex PCR reads. The sample records 700,000 or so distinct CDR3 sequences, roughly 15% being singletons. The ends were cut back, 3 bases at V and 6 bases at J, with 17 bases in the middle. The germline CDR1 and CDR2 sequences are MGHRA and YSYEKL. The CDR3 runs 16 residues. This clonotype was picked up a small number of times. No antigen is known for it. Findings of the study overall: Ophthalmopathy was predicted by the model a median of around 5.9 months ahead of onset.

The source of this sequence is a man between 18 and 35 years old with Graves' hyperthyroidism. J is TRBJ2-2 and V is TRBV4-1, with D perhaps matching TRBD1 or TRBD2 (6 bases each). Sequencing was done on a sample of blood. The CDR3 loop reads CASSQAPGAKAGELFF. In nucleotides, the CDR3 is TGCGCCAGCAGCCAGGCTCCGGGGGCCAAGGCCGGGGAGCTGTTTTTT.